This record covers a single T cell receptor beta chain. CDR1 MGHRA and CDR2 YSYEKL come from the germline V gene. V was pared by 1 base and J by 2 bases, with 8 bases between. The CDR3 is 14 residues long. Original analysis: Reference gene primer amplification gave nucleated cell count estimates. Profiling relied on immunoSEQ multiplex PCR, and the TCRdb table lists in-frame clones only, not all of them. V and J calls plus clone size are reproduced from that table; the DNA served to infer D and trimming. The sample has 310,000 or so clones, more than 85% seen once. This sample is part of a study of blood T cell repertoires in COVID-19. Study as a whole: Spain, Italy and the United States supplied samples that represented acute and convalescent COVID-19.

Sequencing used peripheral blood. This receptor was identified in a man aged 65-85 years with acute or convalescent COVID-19. This chain uses TRBV4-1 with TRBJ2-5; a possible D gene is TRBD2 (5 bases). CDR3 sequence reads: CASSQGAGQETQYF. The DNA of the CDR3 is TGCGCCAGCAGCCAAGGGGCGGGTCAAGAGACCCAGTACTTC.